This T cell receptor (beta chain) was retrieved from a study of T cell repertoires in ileal Crohn's disease. Looking at the study overall: The M0 sample came from the inflamed ileal portion of the resected specimen.

Some clones are missing from TCRdb's copy, which holds only in-frame ones; the method was immunoSEQ multiplex PCR. The sample carries fewer than 4,500 clones, 76% recorded once. Time point defined: inflamed ileum from the surgical specimen. This CDR3 is built from 15 residues. Germline trimming cut 4 bases from V and 2 bases from J; bases unmatched to any gene: 8. Germline V CDR1 and CDR2: SGHTA, FQGNSA. Sequenced: ileal tissue. The clonotype originates from an adult with Crohn's disease. The J gene is TRBJ2-7, the V gene TRBV7-2; 7 bases align to TRBD1. The CDR3 here is CASSSTGQKAYEQYF. In DNA form, the CDR3 reads TGTGCCAGCAGCTCCACGGGACAGAAGGCCTACGAGCAGTACTTC.